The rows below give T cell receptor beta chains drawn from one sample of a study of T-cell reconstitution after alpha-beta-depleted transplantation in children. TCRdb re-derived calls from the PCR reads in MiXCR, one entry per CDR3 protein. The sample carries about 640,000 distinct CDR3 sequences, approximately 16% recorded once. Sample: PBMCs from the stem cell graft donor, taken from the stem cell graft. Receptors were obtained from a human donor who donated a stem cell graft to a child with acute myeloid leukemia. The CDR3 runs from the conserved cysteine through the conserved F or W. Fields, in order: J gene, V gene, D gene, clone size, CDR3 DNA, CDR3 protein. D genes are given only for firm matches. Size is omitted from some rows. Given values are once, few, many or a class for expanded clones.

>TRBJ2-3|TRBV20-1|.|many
TGCAGTGCTAGACAGGCGGGACTCCCAACAGATACGCAGTATTTT
CSARQAGLPTDTQYF
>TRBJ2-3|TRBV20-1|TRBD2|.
TGCAGTGCTAGTAAACAGCGGGGTGATACGCAGTATTTT
CSASKQRGDTQYF
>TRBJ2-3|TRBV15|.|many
TGTGCCACCAGCAGGAGAGGGACAGATACGCAGTATTTT
CATSRRGTDTQYF
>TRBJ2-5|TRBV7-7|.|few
TGTGCCAGCAGCTCCTGGCAGGGAATCGGAGAGACCCAGTACTTC
CASSSWQGIGETQYF
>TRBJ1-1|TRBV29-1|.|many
TGCAGCGTTCCTGAAGGGGGTACCAACACTGAAGCTTTCTTT
CSVPEGGTNTEAFF
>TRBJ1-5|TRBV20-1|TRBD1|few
TGCAGTGCAATTGCACAGGGGGTTCAGCCCCAGCATTTT
CSAIAQGVQPQHF
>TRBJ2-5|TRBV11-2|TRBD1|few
TGTGCCAGCAGCTTAGAGGGGACAGGTTTTGGTCGAGAGACCCAGTACTTC
CASSLEGTGFGRETQYF
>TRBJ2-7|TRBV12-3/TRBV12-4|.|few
TGTGCCAGCAGCCCTCGGACAGAGACCTACGAGCAGTACTTC
CASSPRTETYEQYF
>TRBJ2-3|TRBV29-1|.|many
TGCAGCTCAATGGAGGTACAGGGCTTCCTAGATACGCAGTATTTT
CSSMEVQGFLDTQYF
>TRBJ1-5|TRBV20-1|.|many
TGCAGTGTTCCTCATAGACCTTATAGCAATCAGCCCCAGCATTTT
CSVPHRPYSNQPQHF
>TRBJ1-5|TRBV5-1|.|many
TGCGCCAGCAGCTTTACGGGTGGCAATCAGCCCCAGCATTTT
CASSFTGGNQPQHF
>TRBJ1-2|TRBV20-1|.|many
TGCAGTGCTAGAGATCGCGGGCAGGTCTATGGCTACACCTTC
CSARDRGQVYGYTF
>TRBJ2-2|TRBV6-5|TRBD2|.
TGTGCCAGCAGTTACTCGCGCCGGGGGGGCCAGAGGGAGCTGTTTTTT
CASSYSRRGGQRELFF
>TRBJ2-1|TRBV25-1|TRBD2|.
TGTGCCGTAGCGGGGGGGAATGAGCAGTTCTTC
CAVAGGNEQFF
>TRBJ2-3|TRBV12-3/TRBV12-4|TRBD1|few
TGTGCCAGCAGTTTTGAGGGCCAGGGGGTCGATACGCAGTATTTT
CASSFEGQGVDTQYF
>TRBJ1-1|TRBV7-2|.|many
TGTGCCAGCAGCTTAGTACAGGCTGGGAACACTGAAGCTTTCTTT
CASSLVQAGNTEAFF
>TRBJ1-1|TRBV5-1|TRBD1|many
TGCGCCAGCAGCTTGGAGACAGGGTTGCGGAACACTGAAGCTTTCTTT
CASSLETGLRNTEAFF
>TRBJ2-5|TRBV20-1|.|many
TGCAGTGCGAAACAGGGAGGGGAGACCCAGTACTTC
CSAKQGGETQYF
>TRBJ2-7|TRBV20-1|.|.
TGCAGTGCTAGAGATATTGAGAGGATCGGGCTTATGGGCTCCTACGAGCAGTACTTC
CSARDIERIGLMGSYEQYF
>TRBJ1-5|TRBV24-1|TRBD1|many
TGTGCCACCAGTGACGGGACAGGGGAAAGTTTAGGTGACGATCAGCCCCAGCATTTT
CATSDGTGESLGDDQPQHF
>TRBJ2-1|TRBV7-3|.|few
TGTGCCAGCAGCCAAACACTGTACAATGAGCAGTTCTTC
CASSQTLYNEQFF
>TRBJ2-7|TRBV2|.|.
TGTGCCAGCCAGGACCTTAATTACTACGAGCAGTACTTC
CASQDLNYYEQYF
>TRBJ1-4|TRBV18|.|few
TGTGCCAGCTCACCACCGGCTGGCGTCCGAGGTGAAAAACTGTTTTTT
CASSPPAGVRGEKLFF
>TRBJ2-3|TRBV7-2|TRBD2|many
TGTGCCAGCAGCTTAGCTTCGGCGGGGGGGCCCTTAGATACGCAGTATTTT
CASSLASAGGPLDTQYF
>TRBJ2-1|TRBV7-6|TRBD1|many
TGTGCCAGCAGCTTCACAGGGGGATACAATGAGCAGTTCTTC
CASSFTGGYNEQFF
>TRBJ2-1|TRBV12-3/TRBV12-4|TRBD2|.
TGTGCCAGCAGTCGAGATATGAGCGGGGGGGTCTTTGAGCAGTTCTTC
CASSRDMSGGVFEQFF
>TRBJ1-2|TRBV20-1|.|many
TGCAGTGCTAAAAGCTCTGGGTATGGCTACACCTTC
CSAKSSGYGYTF
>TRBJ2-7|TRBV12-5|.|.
TGTGCTAGTGGTTTGGATGCAGGGGACTACGAGCAGTACTTC
CASGLDAGDYEQYF
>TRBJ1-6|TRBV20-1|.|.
TGCAGTGCCCGGACGGAGGGCCTCTATAATTCACCCCTCCACTTT
CSARTEGLYNSPLHF
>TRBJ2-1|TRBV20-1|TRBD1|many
TGCAGTGCGGACCGTGACAGGGGGAGCTCCTACAATGAGCAGTTCTTC
CSADRDRGSSYNEQFF
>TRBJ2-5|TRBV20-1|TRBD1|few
TGCAGTGCTAGACCCGGAAGGACAGGGGGGAGGGAGACCCAGTACTTC
CSARPGRTGGRETQYF
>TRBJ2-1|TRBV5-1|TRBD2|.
TGCGCCAGCAGCTTCGGTCTTTTTCGGGGGGTCCCGGGCATCCACAATGAGCAGTTCTTC
CASSFGLFRGVPGIHNEQFF
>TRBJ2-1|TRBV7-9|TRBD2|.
TGTGCCAGCAGCCCCGGATATAGGACTAGCGGTACCAATGAGCAGTTCTTC
CASSPGYRTSGTNEQFF
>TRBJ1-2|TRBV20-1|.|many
TGCAGTGGCGGAGGTGTAAGAGAGGGCTACACCTTC
CSGGGVREGYTF
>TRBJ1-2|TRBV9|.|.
TGTGCCAGCAGCGCCCCGCCGATGTCCTATGGCTACACCTTC
CASSAPPMSYGYTF
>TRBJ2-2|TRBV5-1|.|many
TGTGCCAGCAGCTTGGGGCTGGCAAACACCGGGGAGCTGTTTTTT
CASSLGLANTGELFF
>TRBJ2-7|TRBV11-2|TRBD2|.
TGTGCCAGCAGCTTCTCGACCGGGACTAGCGGGAACGAGCAGTACTTC
CASSFSTGTSGNEQYF
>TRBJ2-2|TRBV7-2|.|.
TGTGCCAGCAGTACAGGGTTAGGGAACACCGGGGAGCTGTTTTTT
CASSTGLGNTGELFF
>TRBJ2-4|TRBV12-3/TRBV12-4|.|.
TGTGCCAGCAGTTTGGTCGTAGTGTTGGGGGACCTAGCCAAAAACATTCAGTACTTC
CASSLVVVLGDLAKNIQYF
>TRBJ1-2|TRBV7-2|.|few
TGTGCCAGCAGCCCGGGACTCCCGCTGAATAACTATGGCTACACCTTC
CASSPGLPLNNYGYTF
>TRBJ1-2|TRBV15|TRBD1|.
TGTGCCACCAGCGGAGGGACAGGGGATCCCTTTAACTATGGCTACACCTTC
CATSGGTGDPFNYGYTF
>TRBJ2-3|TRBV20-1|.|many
TGCAGTGCTAGTCGACAGCAAGATACGCAGTATTTT
CSASRQQDTQYF
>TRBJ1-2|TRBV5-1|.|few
TGCGCCAGCAGCTTCGGGGACGGAAGCTATGGCTACACCTTC
CASSFGDGSYGYTF
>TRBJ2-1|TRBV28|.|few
TGTGCCAGCAGTCCAACCAGAGACAGGTCTCACTACAATGAGCAGTTCTTC
CASSPTRDRSHYNEQFF
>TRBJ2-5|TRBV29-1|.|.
TGCAGCGTTGAGGACTGGGGCCAAGAGACCCAGTACTTC
CSVEDWGQETQYF
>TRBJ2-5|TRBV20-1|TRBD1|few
TGCAGCCGCATGGGACAGGGGCAAGAGACCCAGTACTTC
CSRMGQGQETQYF
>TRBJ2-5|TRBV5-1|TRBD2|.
TGCGCCAGCAGCTTGGGCGAACTAGCGGACCAAGAGACCCAGTACTTC
CASSLGELADQETQYF
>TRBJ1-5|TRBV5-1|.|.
TGCGCCAGCAGCTCCGGAGGGTCGGAGCCCCAGCATTTT
CASSSGGSEPQHF
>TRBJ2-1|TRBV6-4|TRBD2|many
TGTGCCAGCAGTGGCTTTAGGGCTAGCGGGGGGGGTGGCTCCTACAATGAGCAGTTCTTC
CASSGFRASGGGGSYNEQFF